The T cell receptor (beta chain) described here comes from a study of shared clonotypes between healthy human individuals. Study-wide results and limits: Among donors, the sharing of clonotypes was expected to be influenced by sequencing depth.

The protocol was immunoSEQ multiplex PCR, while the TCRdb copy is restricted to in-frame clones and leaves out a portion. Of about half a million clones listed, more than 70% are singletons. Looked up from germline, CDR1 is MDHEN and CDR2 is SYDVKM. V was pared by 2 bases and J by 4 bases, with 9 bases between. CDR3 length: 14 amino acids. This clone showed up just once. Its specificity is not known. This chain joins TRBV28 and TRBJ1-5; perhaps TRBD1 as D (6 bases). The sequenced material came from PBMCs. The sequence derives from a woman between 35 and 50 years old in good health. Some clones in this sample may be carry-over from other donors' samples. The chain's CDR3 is CASSLLQGNQPQHF. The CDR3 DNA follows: TGTGCCAGCAGTTTACTACAGGGTAATCAGCCCCAGCATTTT.